This entry features one TCR beta chain sequence. Its antigen is currently unknown. Per the germline V gene, CDR1 is LNHNV and CDR2 is YYDKDF (reference sequence). V dropped 2 bases and J dropped 7 bases, with 15 bases sitting between them. The CDR3 length is 15 residues. The sample originates from a study of PD-1 blockade in classical Hodgkin lymphoma. All patients experienced relapse after autologous stem cell transplantation, and brentuximab vedotin exposure was variable. Best response was recorded as complete response, partial response or progressive disease. Profiling relied on immunoSEQ multiplex PCR, and the TCRdb table lists in-frame clones only, not all of them. This table holds some 24,000 clones, roughly 80% found once. Notes on the study in general: A significant rise in TCR diversity by C4D1 was seen for CD4+ but not CD8+ cells. Complete responders matched newly diagnosed patients in baseline diversity. The origin of the repertoire differences remains undefined, with disease activity or prior therapy as possible causes.

This receptor was identified in a human donor with classical Hodgkin lymphoma. The chain employs TRBV15 and TRBJ1-5; D possibly corresponds to TRBD1 (5 bases). The source material was peripheral blood mononuclear cells (PBMCs), sampled at baseline. The DNA for the CDR3 is TGTGCCACCAGCAGATTAGCGGGGGTGGGGCAGCCCCAGCATTTT. Encoded protein: CATSRLAGVGQPQHF.